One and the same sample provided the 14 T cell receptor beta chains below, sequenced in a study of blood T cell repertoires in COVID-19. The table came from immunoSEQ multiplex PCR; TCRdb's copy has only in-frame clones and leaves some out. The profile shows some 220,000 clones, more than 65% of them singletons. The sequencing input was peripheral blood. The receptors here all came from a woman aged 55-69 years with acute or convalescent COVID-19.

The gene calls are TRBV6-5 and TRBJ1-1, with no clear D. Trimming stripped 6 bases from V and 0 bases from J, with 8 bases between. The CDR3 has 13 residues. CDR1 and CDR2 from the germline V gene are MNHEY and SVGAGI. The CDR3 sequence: CASRPLMNTEAFF. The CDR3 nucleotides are TGTGCCAGCAGGCCCCTAATGAACACTGAAGCTTTCTTT.

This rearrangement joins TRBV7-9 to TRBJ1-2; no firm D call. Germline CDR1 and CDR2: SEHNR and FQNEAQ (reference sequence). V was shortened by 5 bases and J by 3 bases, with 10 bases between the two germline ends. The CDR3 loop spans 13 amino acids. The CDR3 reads CASSQTPHYGYTF. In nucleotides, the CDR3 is TGTGCCAGCAGCCAGACACCACACTATGGCTACACCTTC.

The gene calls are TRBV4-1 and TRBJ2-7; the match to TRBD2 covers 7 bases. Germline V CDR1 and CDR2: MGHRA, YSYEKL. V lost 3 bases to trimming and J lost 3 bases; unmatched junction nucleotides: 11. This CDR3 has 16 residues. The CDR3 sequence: CASSQASGTSDYEQYF. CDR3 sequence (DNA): TGCGCCAGCAGCCAGGCGAGCGGGACCTCTGACTACGAGCAGTACTTC.

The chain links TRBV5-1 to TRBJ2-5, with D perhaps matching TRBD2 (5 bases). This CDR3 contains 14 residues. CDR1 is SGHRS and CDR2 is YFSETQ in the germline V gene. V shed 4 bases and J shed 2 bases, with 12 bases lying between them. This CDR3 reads CASSPPGRQETQYF. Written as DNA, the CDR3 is TGCGCCAGCAGCCCACCGGGGAGACAAGAGACCCAGTACTTC.

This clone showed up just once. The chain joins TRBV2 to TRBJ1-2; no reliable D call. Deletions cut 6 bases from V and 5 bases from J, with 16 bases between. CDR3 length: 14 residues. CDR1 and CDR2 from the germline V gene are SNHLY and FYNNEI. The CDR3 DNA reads TGTGCCAGCAGGCCCGAGGGTCTGGGGTATGGCTACACCTTC. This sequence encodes CASRPEGLGYGYTF.

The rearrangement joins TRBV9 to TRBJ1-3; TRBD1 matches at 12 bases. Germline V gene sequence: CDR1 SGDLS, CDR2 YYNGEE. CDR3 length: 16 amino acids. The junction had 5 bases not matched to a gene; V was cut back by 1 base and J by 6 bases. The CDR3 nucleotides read TGTGCCAGCAGCGTATCGGGGACAGGGGGCCCAAACACCATATATTTT. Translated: CASSVSGTGGPNTIYF.

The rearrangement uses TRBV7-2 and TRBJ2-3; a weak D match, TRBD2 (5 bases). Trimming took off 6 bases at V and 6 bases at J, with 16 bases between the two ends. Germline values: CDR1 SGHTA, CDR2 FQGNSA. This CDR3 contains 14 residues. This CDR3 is CASSRTGYTDTQYF. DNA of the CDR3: TGTGCCAGCAGTCGTACGGGGTACACGGATACGCAGTATTTT.

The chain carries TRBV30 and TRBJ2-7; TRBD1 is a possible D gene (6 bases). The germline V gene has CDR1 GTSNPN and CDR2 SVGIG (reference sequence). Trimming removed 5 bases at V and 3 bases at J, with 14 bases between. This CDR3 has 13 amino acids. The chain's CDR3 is CAWARQALYEQYF. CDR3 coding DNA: TGTGCCTGGGCCCGACAGGCCCTCTACGAGCAGTACTTC.

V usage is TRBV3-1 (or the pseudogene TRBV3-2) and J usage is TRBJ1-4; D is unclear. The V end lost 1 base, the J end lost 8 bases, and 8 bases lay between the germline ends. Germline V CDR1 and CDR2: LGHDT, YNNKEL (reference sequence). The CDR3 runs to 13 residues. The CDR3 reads CASSQAGGEKLFF. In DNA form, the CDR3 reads TGTGCCAGCAGCCAAGCAGGTGGGGAAAAACTGTTTTTT.

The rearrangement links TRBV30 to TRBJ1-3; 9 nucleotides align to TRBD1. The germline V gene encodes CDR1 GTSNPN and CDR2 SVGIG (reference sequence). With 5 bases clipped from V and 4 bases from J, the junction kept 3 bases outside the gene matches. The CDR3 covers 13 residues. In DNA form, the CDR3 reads TGTGCCTGGGACAGGGGGTCGGGAAACACCATATATTTT. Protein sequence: CAWDRGSGNTIYF.

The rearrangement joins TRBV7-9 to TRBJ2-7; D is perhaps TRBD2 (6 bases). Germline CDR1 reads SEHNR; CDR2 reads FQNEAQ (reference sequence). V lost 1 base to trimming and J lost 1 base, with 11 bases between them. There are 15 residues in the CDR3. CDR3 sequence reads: CASSLGGAGSYEQYF. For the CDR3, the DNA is TGTGCCAGCAGCTTAGGCGGGGCCGGATCCTACGAGCAGTACTTC.

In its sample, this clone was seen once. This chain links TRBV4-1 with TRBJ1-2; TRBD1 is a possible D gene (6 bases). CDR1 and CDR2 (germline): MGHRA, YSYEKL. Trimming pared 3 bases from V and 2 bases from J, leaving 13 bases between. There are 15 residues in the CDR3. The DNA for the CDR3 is TGCGCCAGCAGCCAGAACCAGGGGTTGAACTATGGCTACACCTTC. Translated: CASSQNQGLNYGYTF.

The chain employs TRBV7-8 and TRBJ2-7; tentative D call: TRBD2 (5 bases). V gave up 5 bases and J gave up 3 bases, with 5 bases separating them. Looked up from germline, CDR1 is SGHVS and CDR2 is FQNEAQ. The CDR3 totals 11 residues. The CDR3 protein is CASSEGYEQYF. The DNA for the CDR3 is TGTGCCAGCAGCGAGGGCTACGAGCAGTACTTC.

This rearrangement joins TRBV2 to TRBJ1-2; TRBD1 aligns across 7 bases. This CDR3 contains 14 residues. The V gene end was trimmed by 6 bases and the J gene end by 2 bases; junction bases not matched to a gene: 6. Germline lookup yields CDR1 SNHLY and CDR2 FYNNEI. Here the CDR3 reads CASRQDRSNYGYTF. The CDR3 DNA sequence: TGTGCCAGCAGACAGGACAGGTCGAACTATGGCTACACCTTC. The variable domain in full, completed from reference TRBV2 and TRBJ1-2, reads EPEVTQTPSHQVTQMGQEVILRCVPISNHLYFYWYRQILGQKVEFLVSFYNNEISEKSEIFDDQFSVERPDGSNFTLKIRSTKLEDSAMYFCASRQDRSNYGYTFGSGTRLTVV.